This paragraph reports one T cell receptor beta chain. Original processing methods: Amplification of reference gene primers provided the estimated nucleated cell counts. Clones were read by immunoSEQ multiplex PCR, and TCRdb kept only the in-frame ones, dropping some. That table is the source of V, J and clone size, and D and trimming were worked out from the DNA. The sample carries fewer than 250,000 clones, approximately 84% recorded once. This sample stems from a study of blood T cell repertoires in COVID-19. For the study at large: Samples representing acute and convalescent COVID-19 were sourced from the United States, Italy and Spain. T cells, B-cell-depleted T cells, or PBMCs supplied cDNA or gDNA.

Participant reports of clinical history set cohort assignment. Material for sequencing was PBMCs or T cells enriched from blood (not recorded which). The receptor comes from a woman in her thirties who had recovered from COVID-19.

The chain's CDR3 is CATSESAGGRSTDTQYF. As DNA, the CDR3 is TGTGCCACCAGTGAATCTGCAGGGGGCCGAAGCACAGATACGCAGTATTTT. The chain has TRBV24-1 and TRBJ2-3; 8 nucleotides align to TRBD1. J gave up 0 bases and V 4 bases, and 8 bases lay outside the gene matches. Germline CDR1 and CDR2: KGHDR and SFDVKD. CDR3 size: 17 residues.